The 9 T cell receptor beta chains listed next were all sequenced from one sample in a study of Graves' ophthalmopathy and Graves' hyperthyroidism. Amplified material comprised TCR beta CDR3 regions derived from RNA transcripts. Second-round multiplex PCR followed a first-round RT-PCR using HTBI primers. TCRdb re-analysed the multiplex PCR reads in MiXCR, keeping a single row per CDR3 protein. The table records 650,000 to 900,000 distinct CDR3 sequences, roughly 41% of them present only once. The specimen was peripheral blood. The source of these receptors is an adult man with Graves' ophthalmopathy.

This clonotype showed up just a few times. The chain has TRBV25-1 and TRBJ1-6; TRBD1 might be the D (5 bases). Trimming took 5 bases from V and 7 from J, leaving 15 bases between them. Germline V gene sequence: CDR1 MGHDK, CDR2 SYGVNS. The length of the CDR3 is 15 residues. DNA for the CDR3: TGTGCCAGCAGTTTTGGTGACAGAGAGAATTCACCCCTCCACTTT. It yields the protein CASSFGDRENSPLHF.

This clonotype has only a few counts. The chain carries TRBV2 and TRBJ1-2; 11 bases map to TRBD1. With 5 bases clipped from V and 7 bases from J, the junction kept 18 bases outside the gene matches. CDR3 length: 18 amino acids. The germline V gene encodes CDR1 SNHLY and CDR2 FYNNEI. The CDR3 loop is CASSYNKGDRGTGSGYTF. The DNA for the CDR3 is TGTGCCAGCAGTTACAACAAAGGGGACAGGGGGACGGGATCTGGCTACACCTTC.

The genes are TRBV29-1 and TRBJ1-2, with D tentatively TRBD1 (5 bases). The CDR3 covers 13 residues. V was cut by 1 base and J by 8 bases, with 14 bases left in between. Germline V gene lookup returns CDR1 SQVTM and CDR2 ANQGSEA. CDR3 residues: CSVEVGWGDGYTF. The DNA for the CDR3 is TGCAGCGTTGAAGTGGGCTGGGGGGACGGCTACACCTTC.

The sample holds many counts of this clonotype. The rearrangement uses TRBV5-1 and TRBJ2-7, with D hard to call. The CDR3 is 15 residues long. V lost 3 bases and J 3 bases, leaving 16 bases between the germline ends. The V gene's germline CDR1 is SGHRS and CDR2 YFSETQ. As DNA, the CDR3 is TGCGCCAGCAGCTCCCCCAGAGCGAGCCACTACGAGCAGTACTTC. Protein product: CASSSPRASHYEQYF.

This clonotype came up a few times. The chain employs TRBV4-1 and TRBJ2-7, with D perhaps matching TRBD2 (6 bases). The CDR3 is 15 amino acids. CDR1 is MGHRA and CDR2 is YSYEKL in the germline V gene. Trimming shortened V by 4 bases and J by 4 bases, and 17 bases separated the two germline ends. CDR3 region: CASSPTDGGRYEQYF. The CDR3 DNA reads as TGCGCCAGCAGCCCGACCGACGGGGGTCGGTACGAGCAGTACTTC.

The chain has TRBV7-2 and TRBJ2-3; possibly TRBD2 for D (5 bases). Germline V gives CDR1 SGHTA, CDR2 FQGNSA. The CDR3 is made up of 15 amino acids. V dropped 4 bases and J dropped 7 bases, with 18 bases sitting between them. The CDR3 nucleotides are TGTGCCAGCAGCTCCTCCAAGAGACTATCAAATACGCAGTATTTT. Its translation is CASSSSKRLSNTQYF. The full variable domain, with the rest looked up from reference TRBV7-2 and TRBJ2-3, is GAGVSQSPSNKVTEKGKDVELRCDPISGHTALYWYRQSLGQGLEFLIYFQGNSAPDKSGLPSDRFSAERTGGSVSTLTIQRTQQEDSAVYLCASSSSKRLSNTQYFGPGTRLTVL.

This clonotype has only one observation. The chain uses TRBV25-1 and TRBJ1-1, with 8 positions matching TRBD1. V shed 3 bases, J shed 11 bases, and the junction held 8 bases outside the gene matches. The CDR3 has 13 amino acids. CDR1 is MGHDK and CDR2 is SYGVNS in the germline V gene. Here the CDR3 DNA reads TGTGCCAGCAGTGACCGGACAGGGAGGGAGGCTTTCTTT. This gives the protein CASSDRTGREAFF.

In its sample, this clonotype was seen many times. The chain couples TRBV19 to TRBJ1-4; no clear D gene. Trimming removed 1 base from V and 5 bases from J, with 11 bases in between. The CDR3 length is 15 residues. CDR1 and CDR2 from the germline V gene are LNHDA and SQIVND (reference sequence). CDR3 amino acids: CASSIGGLNNEKLFF. CDR3 nucleotides: TGTGCCAGTAGTATAGGAGGACTCAACAATGAAAAACTGTTTTTT.

The chain carries TRBV12-3 or TRBV12-4 and TRBJ1-4, with D possibly TRBD1 on 6 matching bases. This CDR3 comprises 15 residues. Trimming pared 1 base from V and 8 bases from J, leaving 14 bases between. CDR3 region: CASSLGTASWEKLFF. For the CDR3, the DNA is TGTGCCAGCAGTTTAGGGACAGCCTCGTGGGAAAAACTGTTTTTT.